This T cell receptor beta chain stems from a study of T cell responses to AZD1222 COVID-19 vaccine. CDR1 and CDR2 from the germline V gene are ENHRY and SYGVKD. Trimming stripped 4 bases from V and 0 bases from J, with 13 bases between. This CDR3 is built from 16 residues. Generated by immunoSEQ multiplex PCR, the TCRdb table keeps only in-frame clones and is missing some. Here the sample spans around 160,000 clones, just over 90% being singletons. Timing groups of about 4 and about 12 weeks for second doses were pooled. Study-wide results and caveats: Researchers report vaccine-associated CD4 TCRs spanning spike, with dominance at 160-218 and 743-854. The study identified only a handful of AZD1222 recipients as seropositive at baseline. Repertoire collection took place solely once the T cell response had peaked.

Comments on this clone: What it recognizes is unknown.

The TCR comes from an adult who received the AZD1222 COVID-19 vaccine. The chain uses TRBV10-3 and TRBJ2-1; D is unclear. The source was peripheral blood, collected 28 days after the second AZD1222 dose. The CDR3 coding sequence is TGTGCCATCAGTGCGAGGTCGGGTGGCTCCTACAATGAGCAGTTCTTC. As protein: CAISARSGGSYNEQFF.